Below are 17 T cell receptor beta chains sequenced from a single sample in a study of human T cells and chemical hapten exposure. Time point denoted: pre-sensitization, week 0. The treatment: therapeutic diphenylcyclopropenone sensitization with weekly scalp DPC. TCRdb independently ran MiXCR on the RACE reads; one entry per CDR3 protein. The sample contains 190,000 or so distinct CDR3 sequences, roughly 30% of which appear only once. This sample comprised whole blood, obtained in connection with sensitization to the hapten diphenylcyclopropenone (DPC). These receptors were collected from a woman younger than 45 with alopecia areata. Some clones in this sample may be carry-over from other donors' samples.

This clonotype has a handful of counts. CDR3 DNA: TGTGCCAGTAATCCTCCCCGGCTACCGCCCTACAATGAGCAGTTCTTC. Its protein product is CASNPPRLPPYNEQFF. The chain combines TRBV19 with TRBJ2-1, with D unresolved. CDR1 and CDR2 from the germline V gene are LNHDA and SQIVND (reference sequence). This CDR3 comprises 16 residues. The ends were cut back, 7 bases at V and 2 bases at J, with 18 bases in the middle.

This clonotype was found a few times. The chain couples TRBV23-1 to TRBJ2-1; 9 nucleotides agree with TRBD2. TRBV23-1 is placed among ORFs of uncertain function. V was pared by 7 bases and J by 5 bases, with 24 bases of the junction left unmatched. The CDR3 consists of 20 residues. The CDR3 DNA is TGCGCCAGCACCGAAGGATGGGGGGCGCTCGGCGGGGGGGAAAACAATGAGCAGTTCTTC. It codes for CASTEGWGALGGGENNEQFF.

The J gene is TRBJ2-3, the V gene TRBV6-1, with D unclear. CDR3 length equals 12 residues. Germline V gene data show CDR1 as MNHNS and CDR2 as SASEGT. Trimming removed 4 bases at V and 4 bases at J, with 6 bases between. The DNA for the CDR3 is TGTGCCAGCAGTGCTCAGGCAGATACGCAGTATTTT. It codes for CASSAQADTQYF.

CDR3 residues: CASSTGLAGADTQYF. The CDR3 bases are TGTGCCAGCAGCACGGGACTAGCGGGGGCGGATACGCAGTATTTT. J is TRBJ2-3 and V is TRBV7-2; TRBD2 matches at 14 bases. The germline V gene has CDR1 SGHTA and CDR2 FQGNSA. The CDR3 is 15 amino acids. The V gene end was trimmed by 5 bases and the J gene end by 6 bases; junction bases not matched to a gene: 4.

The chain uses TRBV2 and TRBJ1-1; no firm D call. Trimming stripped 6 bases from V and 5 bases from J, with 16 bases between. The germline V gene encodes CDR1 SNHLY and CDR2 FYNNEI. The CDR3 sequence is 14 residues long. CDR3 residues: CASRGVGRETEAFF. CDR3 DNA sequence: TGTGCCAGCAGGGGCGTTGGGCGCGAGACTGAAGCTTTCTTT.

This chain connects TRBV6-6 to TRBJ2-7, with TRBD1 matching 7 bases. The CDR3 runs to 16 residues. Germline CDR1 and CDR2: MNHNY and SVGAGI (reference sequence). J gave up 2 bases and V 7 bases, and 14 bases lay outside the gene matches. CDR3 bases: TGTGCCAGCACAGGGGTTATAGGGGGCCATCCCTACGAGCAGTACTTC. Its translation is CASTGVIGGHPYEQYF.

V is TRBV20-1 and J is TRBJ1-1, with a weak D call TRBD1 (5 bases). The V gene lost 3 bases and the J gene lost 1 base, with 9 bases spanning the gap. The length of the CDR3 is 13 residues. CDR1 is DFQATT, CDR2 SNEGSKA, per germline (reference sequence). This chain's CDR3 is CSASRGANTEAFF. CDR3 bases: TGCAGTGCTAGCCGCGGGGCGAACACTGAAGCTTTCTTT.

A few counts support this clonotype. CDR3 DNA sequence: TGCAGCGTTGCAGGGACCGGAAACACCATATATTTT. This codes for CSVAGTGNTIYF. The V call is TRBV29-1, the J call TRBJ1-3; tentatively, D is TRBD1 (5 bases). Trimming removed 4 bases at V and 4 bases at J, with 8 bases between. Per germline, CDR1 SQVTM and CDR2 ANQGSEA. CDR3 length equals 12 residues.

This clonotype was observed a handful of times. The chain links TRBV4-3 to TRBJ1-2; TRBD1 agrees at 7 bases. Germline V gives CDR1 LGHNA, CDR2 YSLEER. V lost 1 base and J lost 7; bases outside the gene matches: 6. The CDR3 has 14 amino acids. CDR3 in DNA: TGCGCCAGCAGCCAAGCAAGGGGGCGCGGTGGCTACACCTTC. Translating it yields CASSQARGRGGYTF.

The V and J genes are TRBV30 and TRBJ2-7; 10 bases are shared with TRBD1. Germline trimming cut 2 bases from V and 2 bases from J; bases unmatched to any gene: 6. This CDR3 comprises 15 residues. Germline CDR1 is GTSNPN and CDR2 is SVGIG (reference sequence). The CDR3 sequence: CAWSLGTGATYEQYF. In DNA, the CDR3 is TGTGCCTGGAGTCTAGGGACAGGGGCAACCTACGAGCAGTACTTC.

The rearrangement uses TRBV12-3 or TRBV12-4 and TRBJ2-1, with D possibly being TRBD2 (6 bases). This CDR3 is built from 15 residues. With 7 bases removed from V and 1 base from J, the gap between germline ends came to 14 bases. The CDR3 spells CASKGGARSYNEQFF. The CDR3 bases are TGTGCCAGCAAAGGAGGGGCAAGGTCCTACAATGAGCAGTTCTTC.

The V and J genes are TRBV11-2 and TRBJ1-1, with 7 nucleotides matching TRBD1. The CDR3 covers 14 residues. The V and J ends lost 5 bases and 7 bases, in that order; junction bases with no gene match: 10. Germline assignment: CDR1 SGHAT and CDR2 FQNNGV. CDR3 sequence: CASSALTGSFEAFF. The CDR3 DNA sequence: TGTGCCAGCAGCGCACTGACAGGGAGCTTTGAAGCTTTCTTT.

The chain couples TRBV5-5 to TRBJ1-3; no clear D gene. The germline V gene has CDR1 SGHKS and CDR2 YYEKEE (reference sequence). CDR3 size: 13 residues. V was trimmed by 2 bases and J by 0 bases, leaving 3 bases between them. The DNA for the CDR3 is TGTGCCAGCAGCTTATTCTCTGGAAACACCATATATTTT. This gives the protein CASSLFSGNTIYF.

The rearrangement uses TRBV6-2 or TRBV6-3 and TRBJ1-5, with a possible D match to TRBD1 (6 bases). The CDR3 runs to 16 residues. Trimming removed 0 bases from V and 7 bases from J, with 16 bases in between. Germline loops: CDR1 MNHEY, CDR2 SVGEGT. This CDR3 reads CASSYSMVGGGQPQHF. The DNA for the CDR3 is TGTGCCAGCAGTTACTCGATGGTGGGGGGCGGGCAGCCCCAGCATTTT.

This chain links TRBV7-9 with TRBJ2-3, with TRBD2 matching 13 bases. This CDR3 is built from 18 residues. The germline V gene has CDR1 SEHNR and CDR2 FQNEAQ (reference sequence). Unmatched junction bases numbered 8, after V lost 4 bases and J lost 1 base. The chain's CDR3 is CASSSGTSGVLGTDTQYF. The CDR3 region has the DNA TGTGCCAGCAGCTCGGGGACTAGCGGGGTCCTCGGCACAGATACGCAGTATTTT.

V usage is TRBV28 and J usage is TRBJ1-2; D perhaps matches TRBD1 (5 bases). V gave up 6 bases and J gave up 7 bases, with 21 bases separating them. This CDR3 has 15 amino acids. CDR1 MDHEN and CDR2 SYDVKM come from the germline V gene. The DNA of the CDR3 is TGTGCCAGCAGCCCCTCCCGGCCGGGAGACAGTGGCTACACCTTC. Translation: CASSPSRPGDSGYTF.

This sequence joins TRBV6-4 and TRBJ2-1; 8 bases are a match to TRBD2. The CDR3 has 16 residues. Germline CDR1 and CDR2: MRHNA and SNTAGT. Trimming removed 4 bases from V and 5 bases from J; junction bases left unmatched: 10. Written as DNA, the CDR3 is TGTGCCAGCAGTGTAATTGAGCGGGGGCTAAACAATGAGCAGTTCTTC. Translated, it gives CASSVIERGLNNEQFF.